The clone carrying this T cell receptor beta chain showed up many times. Its matching antigen is unknown. The data originate from a study of OX40 agonist ivuxolimab in advanced cancers. General study points: CD4+ and CD8+ T cells in blood underwent clonal expansion by week 6 at 0.1 to 3.0 mg/kg.

Method: immunoSEQ multiplex PCR; TCRdb's copy keeps in-frame clones and lacks some. The sample has 37,000 or so clones, 70% to 90% seen once. The V segment lost 2 bases and the J segment 6 bases; nucleotides outside the gene matches: 8. CDR1 and CDR2 from the germline V gene are SQVTM and ANQGSEA. The CDR3 extends over 14 amino acids. This sample comprised CD4+ or CD8+ T cells sorted from blood, obtained in a trial of the OX40 agonist ivuxolimab. The clonotype comes from an adult with an advanced solid tumor such as melanoma, head and neck, liver or kidney cancer. The chain links TRBV29-1 to TRBJ2-7; TRBD1 aligns across 9 bases. This chain's CDR3 is CSVETGQGGGEQYF. The CDR3 region has the DNA TGCAGCGTTGAAACGGGACAGGGAGGGGGCGAGCAGTACTTC.